This record looks at one T cell receptor (beta chain) sequence and its context. 60 Vbeta and 13 Jbeta primers were used in PCR. The method was immunoSEQ multiplex PCR; TCRdb's version includes in-frame clones alone and lacks a portion of them. This listing includes 25,000 to 40,000 clones. The data stem from a study of cytomegalovirus exposure and HLA in healthy donors. Germline CDR1 and CDR2: GTSNPN and SVGIG (reference sequence). Deletions cut 1 base from V and 4 bases from J, with 8 bases between. The CDR3 extends over 12 amino acids. The sample consisted of PBMCs. This chain connects TRBV30 to TRBJ2-7, with a tentative D call TRBD1 (5 bases). The clonotype originates from a man aged 40-55 years in good health and CMV-seronegative. The CDR3 protein is CAWSGQGYEQYF. The DNA of the CDR3 is TGTGCCTGGAGTGGGCAGGGATACGAGCAGTACTTC.